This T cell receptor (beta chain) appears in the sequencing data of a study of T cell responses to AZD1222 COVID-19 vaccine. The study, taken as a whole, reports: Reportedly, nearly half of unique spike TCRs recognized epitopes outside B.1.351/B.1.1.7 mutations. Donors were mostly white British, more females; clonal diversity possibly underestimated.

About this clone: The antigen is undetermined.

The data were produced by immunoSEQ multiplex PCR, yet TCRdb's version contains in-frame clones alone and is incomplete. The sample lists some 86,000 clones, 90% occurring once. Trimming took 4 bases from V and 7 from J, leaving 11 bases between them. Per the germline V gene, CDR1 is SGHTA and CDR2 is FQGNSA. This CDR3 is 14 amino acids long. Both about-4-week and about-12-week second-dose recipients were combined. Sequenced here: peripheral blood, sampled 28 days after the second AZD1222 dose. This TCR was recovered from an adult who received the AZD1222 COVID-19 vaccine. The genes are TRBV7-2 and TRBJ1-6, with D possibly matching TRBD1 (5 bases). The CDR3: CASSSQWGNSPLHF. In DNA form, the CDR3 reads TGTGCCAGCAGCTCGCAGTGGGGCAATTCACCCCTCCACTTT.